Listed here are 15 T cell receptor beta chains from one sample, sequenced in a study of T cells in Graves' hyperthyroidism and ophthalmopathy. Authors of the study amplified TCR beta CDR3 regions from RNA transcripts. The HTBI set primed first-round TCR CDR3 RT-PCR. TCRdb re-called the multiplex PCR reads through MiXCR, storing one row per CDR3 protein. The data contain roughly 300,000 distinct CDR3 sequences, 15% to 20% of them singletons. Sequences were obtained from blood. All receptors come from a woman in her forties or fifties with Graves' hyperthyroidism.

This clonotype was detected many times. This chain links TRBV5-1 with TRBJ2-5; TRBD1 matches 10 bases. V was clipped by 4 bases and J by 4 bases; unmatched bases: 10. CDR3 size: 16 residues. The germline V gene has CDR1 SGHRS and CDR2 YFSETQ. CDR3 DNA: TGCGCCAGCAGCGGATACTTGACAGGGGGCTTAGAGACCCAGTACTTC. Translating gives CASSGYLTGGLETQYF.

This clonotype came up many times. The chain couples TRBV6-5 to TRBJ2-5; TRBD2 is a possible D gene (6 bases). This CDR3 spans 15 amino acids. The germline V gene has CDR1 MNHEY and CDR2 SVGAGI. V was trimmed by 2 bases and J by 4 bases, leaving 14 bases between them. CDR3 in DNA: TGTGCCAGCAGTTACGGGGGGACGGCTGGAGAGACCCAGTACTTC. Its translation: CASSYGGTAGETQYF.

This clonotype was counted ten times or more. This rearrangement joins TRBV10-3 to TRBJ2-7; 7 nucleotides match TRBD2. The V gene end was trimmed by 11 bases and the J gene end by 3 bases; junction bases not matched to a gene: 16. CDR3 length: 15 residues. Germline assignment: CDR1 ENHRY and CDR2 SYGVKD. CDR3 residues: CAASTGAGEGYEQYF. The CDR3 DNA reads TGTGCCGCCTCTACCGGGGCGGGAGAAGGCTACGAGCAGTACTTC.

This clonotype was seen many times. The rearrangement uses TRBV2 and TRBJ1-2; D remains unclear. Trimming cost V 8 bases and J 6 bases, with 13 bases left between them. The germline CDR1 and CDR2 sequences are SNHLY and FYNNEI. The CDR3 sequence is 12 residues long. Here the CDR3 DNA reads TGTGCCAGCCGAGAGAGCGAAGATGGCTACACCTTC. This gives the protein CASRESEDGYTF. The full variable domain, with the rest looked up from reference TRBV2 and TRBJ1-2, is EPEVTQTPSHQVTQMGQEVILRCVPISNHLYFYWYRQILGQKVEFLVSFYNNEISEKSEIFDDQFSVERPDGSNFTLKIRSTKLEDSAMYFCASRESEDGYTFGSGTRLTVV.

The table lists this clonotype with many counts. The chain joins TRBV28 to TRBJ2-7; 7 nucleotides agree with TRBD1. This CDR3 contains 13 residues. With V trimmed by 5 bases and J by 4 bases, 5 bases remained unmatched. CDR1 and CDR2 (germline): MDHEN, SYDVKM. The CDR3 bases are TGTGCCAGCAGTCCGACAGGGACATACGAGCAGTACTTC. Its translation: CASSPTGTYEQYF.

The chain combines TRBV20-1 with TRBJ2-1, with D perhaps given as TRBD1 or TRBD2 (5 bases each). Deletions cut 4 bases from V and 6 bases from J, with 10 bases between. In germline, CDR1 is DFQATT, CDR2 SNEGSKA (reference sequence). This CDR3 comprises 12 residues. The CDR3 region has the DNA TGCAGTGCTACTTCCGGGGCCAATGAGCAGTTCTTC. It specifies CSATSGANEQFF.

In its sample, this clonotype was seen many times. The chain joins TRBV3-1 to TRBJ2-5; 10 positions agree with TRBD2. CDR1 is LGHDT and CDR2 is YNNKEL in the germline V gene (reference sequence). V lost 1 base to trimming and J lost 4 bases; unmatched junction nucleotides: 3. CDR3 length equals 15 residues. The CDR3 nucleotides read TGTGCCAGCAGCCAAGTGGAGCGGGGGGGAGAGACCCAGTACTTC. It encodes CASSQVERGGETQYF.

This clonotype has a handful of counts. The V and J genes are TRBV6-1 and TRBJ1-2; D possibly corresponds to TRBD1 (5 bases). Per the germline V gene, CDR1 is MNHNS and CDR2 is SASEGT. CDR3 length equals 15 residues. The V end lost 7 bases, the J end lost 4 bases, and 19 bases lay between the germline ends. As DNA, the CDR3 is TGTGCCAGCAAAGCCTTTAAGGAGGGACCCTATGGCTACACCTTC. Translated, it gives CASKAFKEGPYGYTF.

Only a few counts were recorded for this clonotype. V usage is TRBV2 and J usage is TRBJ1-5, with TRBD1 matching 7 bases. The V segment lost 6 bases and the J segment 4 bases; nucleotides outside the gene matches: 9. This CDR3 has 15 residues. From germline, CDR1 is SNHLY and CDR2 FYNNEI. In DNA, the CDR3 is TGTGCCAGCAGGCCAGGGGGGGCGACGAATCAGCCCCAGCATTTT. Protein sequence: CASRPGGATNQPQHF.

The chain joins TRBV11-2 to TRBJ2-7, with D possibly matching TRBD2 (6 bases). The CDR3 totals 17 residues. Deletions cut 4 bases from V and 6 bases from J, with 25 bases between. Germline lookup yields CDR1 SGHAT and CDR2 FQNNGV. The CDR3 DNA follows: TGTGCCAGCAGCTCCTCTCTTTTAGGTGGGACTTTGGGCGAGCAGTACTTC. Translation: CASSSSLLGGTLGEQYF.

V is TRBV29-1 and J is TRBJ2-7; 7 bases are shared with TRBD2. CDR1 is SQVTM and CDR2 is ANQGSEA in the germline V gene. The CDR3 covers 16 residues. V dropped 2 bases and J dropped 0; count of bases not matched to a gene: 10. CDR3 DNA: TGCAGCGTTGAATATGACAGCGGGGACTACTCCTACGAGCAGTACTTC. It codes for CSVEYDSGDYSYEQYF.

This clonotype turned up a few times. V and J are TRBV5-1 and TRBJ2-4, with TRBD2 matching 8 bases. After removal of 2 bases from V and 10 bases from J, the junction contained 8 bases not matched to a gene. The germline CDR1 and CDR2 sequences are SGHRS and YFSETQ. This CDR3 has 14 amino acids. The CDR3 loop reads CASSFSGGKVIQYF. CDR3 nucleotide sequence: TGCGCCAGCAGCTTCAGCGGGGGTAAAGTAATTCAGTACTTC. Full variable domain (missing parts from reference TRBV5-1 and TRBJ2-4): KAGVTQTPRYLIKTRGQQVTLSCSPISGHRSVSWYQQTPGQGLQFLFEYFSETQRNKGNFPGRFSGRQFSNSRSEMNVSTLELGDSALYLCASSFSGGKVIQYFGAGTRLSVL.

The V and J genes are TRBV6-1 and TRBJ1-5; TRBD1 agrees at 8 bases. Trimming at V came to 4 bases and at J to 4 bases, leaving 6 bases not matched to a gene. The germline V gene has CDR1 MNHNS and CDR2 SASEGT. The CDR3 runs 15 residues. CDR3 sequence: CASSVSGQANQPQHF. CDR3 coding DNA: TGTGCCAGCAGTGTGTCGGGACAGGCAAATCAGCCCCAGCATTTT.

This sequence joins TRBV6-2 or TRBV6-3 and TRBJ1-5; 11 nucleotides line up with TRBD1. The CDR3 contains 14 residues. Trimming removed 4 bases from V and 7 bases from J; junction bases left unmatched: 3. The germline CDR1 and CDR2 sequences are MNHEY and SVGEGT. CDR3 in DNA: TGTGCCAGCAGTTCACGGACAGGGGGCCAGCCCCAGCATTTT. Protein sequence: CASSSRTGGQPQHF.

The CDR3, as DNA: TGTGCCAGCAGCCAGGACCCACGGGCCTATGCACCCCTCCACTTT. Translating it yields CASSQDPRAYAPLHF. The rearrangement uses TRBV14 and TRBJ1-6; no clear D. With 3 bases removed from V and 11 bases from J, the gap between germline ends came to 17 bases. The CDR3 is 15 residues long. Germline V gene data show CDR1 as SGHDN and CDR2 as FVKESK.